This TCR beta chain was documented in a study of blood T cell repertoires in COVID-19. Overall study: Sites across the United States, Italy and Spain contributed samples from acute and convalescent COVID-19. Nucleic acid was either cDNA or gDNA, and it came from T cells, B-cell-depleted T cells, or PBMCs.

J was trimmed by 2 bases and V by 5 bases; bases with no gene match: 13. The germline gives CDR1 SGHTA, CDR2 FQGTGA. The CDR3 has 18 residues. Original handling: Scientists estimated how many nucleated cells there were by amplifying reference gene primers. Assay used: immunoSEQ multiplex PCR; TCRdb lists only in-frame clones, some missing. That table is the source of V, J and clone size, and D and trimming were worked out from the DNA. The sample yields a few hundred thousand clones, roughly 87% seen once. The TCR sequence derives from a woman between 35 and 50 years old who had recovered from COVID-19. The source material was peripheral blood. The gene calls are TRBV7-3 and TRBJ1-1; 11 bases align to TRBD1. The CDR3 nucleotides read TGTGCCAGCAGCCCATCTTCCGGACAGGGGGCGGGAAACACTGAAGCTTTCTTT. This gives the protein CASSPSSGQGAGNTEAFF.